This entry lists 9 T cell receptor beta chains sequenced from one sample in a study of cytotoxic CD8 clonotypes in ibrutinib-treated CLL (dated by TCRdb to the early 2020s). Library prep was done by the immunoSEQ multiplex PCR assay. TCRdb limited this immuneACCESS table to in-frame rearrangements with V and J called. A share of clones is missing; checked studies link under half to unresolved V genes, and the rest is unexplained. The sample table records some 84,000 clones; about 86% of these occur just once. The ten largest clones take up under 6.5% of the sample. This specimen consisted of PBMCs, obtained before ibrutinib treatment. All receptors derive from a human donor with chronic lymphocytic leukemia.

This clone was counted once. The J gene is TRBJ1-1, the V gene TRBV6-6, with TRBD1 as a possible D gene (5 bases). V was shortened by 3 bases and J by 3 bases, with 11 bases between the two germline ends. The CDR3 spans 14 residues. The germline CDR1 and CDR2 sequences are MNHNY and SVGAGI (reference sequence). The CDR3 reads CASSYGGSDTEAFF. The CDR3 DNA is TGTGCCAGCAGTTATGGGGGTTCGGACACTGAAGCTTTCTTT.

J is TRBJ1-3 and V is TRBV28, with a tentative D call TRBD1 (5 bases). Germline CDR1 is MDHEN and CDR2 is SYDVKM. Trimming removed 2 bases at V and 4 bases at J, with 18 bases between. The CDR3 consists of 17 residues. CDR3 sequence: CASSLPGWDGKGNTIYF. In DNA, the CDR3 is TGTGCCAGCAGTTTACCGGGTTGGGACGGGAAAGGAAACACCATATATTTT.

V is TRBV7-8 and J is TRBJ2-5, with a tentative D call TRBD2 (6 bases). The V end lost 4 bases, the J end lost 5 bases, and 17 bases lay between the germline ends. Germline V CDR1 and CDR2: SGHVS, FQNEAQ. The CDR3 is made up of 15 amino acids. The DNA of the CDR3 is TGTGCCAGCAGCTCTGGGCCGGAGGGCGTCGAGACCCAGTACTTC. Its protein product is CASSSGPEGVETQYF.

This chain joins TRBV5-1 and TRBJ1-2; D is ambiguous. Germline loops: CDR1 SGHRS, CDR2 YFSETQ. This CDR3 has 17 amino acids. Trimming shortened V by 1 base and J by 7 bases, and 23 bases separated the two germline ends. The DNA for the CDR3 is TGCGCCAGCAGCTTGTTCGCGTCGACCGGCGATTTGGGTGGCTACACCTTC. Amino acids: CASSLFASTGDLGGYTF.

Here the CDR3 DNA reads TGTGCCAGCAGAGGGGTCTACGAGCAGTACTTC. Translating it yields CASRGVYEQYF. The rearrangement joins TRBV28 to TRBJ2-7, with D perhaps matching TRBD1 (5 bases). CDR1 and CDR2 (germline): MDHEN, SYDVKM. V gave up 6 bases and J gave up 3 bases, with 6 bases separating them. The CDR3 has 11 residues.

The CDR3 nucleotides are TGTGCCAGTAGTATAGATAGTTTCGGGGCGCAATTCCTTCACTATGGCTACACCTTC. This translates into CASSIDSFGAQFLHYGYTF. This sequence joins TRBV19 and TRBJ1-2; tentative D call: TRBD1 (5 bases). The CDR3 contains 19 residues. V lost 0 bases and J lost 3, with 23 bases in between. CDR1 and CDR2 (germline): LNHDA, SQIVND (reference sequence).

The chain carries TRBV7-9 and TRBJ1-2; 8 bases line up with TRBD1. The CDR3 is 14 amino acids. Germline V gives CDR1 SEHNR, CDR2 FQNEAQ (reference sequence). V was clipped by 1 base and J by 4 bases; unmatched bases: 2. The CDR3 coding sequence is TGTGCCAGCAGCTTAGGGACAGGGACCTATGGCTACACCTTC. Amino acid sequence: CASSLGTGTYGYTF. Variable domain in full (rest from reference TRBV7-9 and TRBJ1-2): DTGVSQNPRHKITKRGQNVTFRCDPISEHNRLYWYRQTLGQGPEFLTYFQNEAQLEKSRLLSDRFSAERPKGSFSTLEIQRTEQGDSAMYLCASSLGTGTYGYTFGSGTRLTVV.

The rearrangement uses TRBV6-1 and TRBJ2-1; no clear D. The CDR3 runs 16 residues. Germline loops: CDR1 MNHNS, CDR2 SASEGT. Trimming removed 0 bases from V and 5 bases from J, with 14 bases in between. DNA of the CDR3: TGTGCCAGCAGTGAAGCGCTTCGAGTTAGGGACAATGAGCAGTTCTTC. It codes for CASSEALRVRDNEQFF.

This clone has a single count. The chain combines TRBV11-3 with TRBJ2-7; perhaps TRBD1 as D (6 bases). In germline, CDR1 is SGHNT, CDR2 YENEEA. The length of the CDR3 is 15 residues. Trimming cost V 7 bases and J 4 bases, with 20 bases left between them. The CDR3 DNA is TGTGCCAGCACCTCCCACCAGGGGAAAGCATACGAGCAGTACTTC. Its protein is CASTSHQGKAYEQYF.